The clone carrying this T cell receptor (beta chain) was seen only a few times. Its specificity is unknown. Trimming left V 3 bases short and J 7 bases short, with 9 bases between. Germline V gives CDR1 LNHDA, CDR2 SQIVND (reference sequence). The CDR3 totals 13 residues. This entry is derived from a study of identical twins' blood T cells. General study findings and limits: Even for out-of-frame TCRbeta, twins reportedly shared V gene usage much more than unrelated donors.

TCRdb redid the calling of the 5' RACE reads with MiXCR, one entry per CDR3 protein. The table includes 350,000 to 450,000 distinct CDR3 sequences, under 30% detected once. This receptor was identified in a woman aged 18-55 years in good health. Sequencing was done on a sample of PBMCs. The V call is TRBV19, the J call TRBJ2-2, with D perhaps matching TRBD1 (6 bases). The CDR3 region is CASSIRQVGELFF. DNA of the CDR3: TGTGCCAGTAGTATTCGACAGGTCGGGGAGCTGTTTTTT.